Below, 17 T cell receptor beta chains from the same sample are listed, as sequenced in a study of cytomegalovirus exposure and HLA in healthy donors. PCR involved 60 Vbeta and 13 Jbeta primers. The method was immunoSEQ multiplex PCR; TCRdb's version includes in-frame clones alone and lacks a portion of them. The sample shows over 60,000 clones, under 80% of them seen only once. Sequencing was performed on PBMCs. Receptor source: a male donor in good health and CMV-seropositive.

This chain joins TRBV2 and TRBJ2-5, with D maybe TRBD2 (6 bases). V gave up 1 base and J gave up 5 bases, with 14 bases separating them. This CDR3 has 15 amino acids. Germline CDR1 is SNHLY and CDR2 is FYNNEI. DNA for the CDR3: TGTGCCAGCAGTGAAGACGGTGGGAGCGGGGAGACCCAGTACTTC. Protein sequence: CASSEDGGSGETQYF.

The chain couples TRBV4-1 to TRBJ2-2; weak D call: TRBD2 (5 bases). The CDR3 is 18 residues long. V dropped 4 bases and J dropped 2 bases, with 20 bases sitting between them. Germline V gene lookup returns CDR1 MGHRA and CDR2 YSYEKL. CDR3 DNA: TGCGCCAGCAGCCCATATGTCGTGGAGGTCTATAACACCGGGGAGCTGTTTTTT. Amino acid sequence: CASSPYVVEVYNTGELFF.

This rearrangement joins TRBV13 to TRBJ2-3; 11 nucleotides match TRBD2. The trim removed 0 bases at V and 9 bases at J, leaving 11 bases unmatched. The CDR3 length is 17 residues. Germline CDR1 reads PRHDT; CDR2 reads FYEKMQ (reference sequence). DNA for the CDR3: TGTGCCAGCAGCTTAGGGATTAGCGGGAGGGCCGGCGGGACGCAGTATTTT. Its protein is CASSLGISGRAGGTQYF.

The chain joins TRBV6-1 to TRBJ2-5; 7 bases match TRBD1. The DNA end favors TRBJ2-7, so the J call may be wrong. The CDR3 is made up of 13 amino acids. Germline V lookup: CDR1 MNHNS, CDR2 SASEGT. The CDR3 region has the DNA TGTGCCAGCAGTGATGGGACAGCCTACGAGCAGTACTTC. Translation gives CASSDGTAYEQYF.

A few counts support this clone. The CDR3 sequence: CASRPGDRKETQYF. The CDR3 coding sequence is TGTGCCAGCCGGCCGGGCGACAGGAAAGAGACCCAGTACTTC. The V call is TRBV7-9, the J call TRBJ2-5; tentatively, D is TRBD1 (6 bases). Germline assignment: CDR1 SEHNR and CDR2 FQNEAQ (reference sequence). CDR3 length: 14 residues. V gave up 8 bases and J gave up 3 bases, with 16 bases separating them. Drawing the rest from reference TRBV7-9 and TRBJ2-5, the complete variable domain is DTGVSQNPRHKITKRGQNVTFRCDPISEHNRLYWYRQTLGQGPEFLTYFQNEAQLEKSRLLSDRFSAERPKGSFSTLEIQRTEQGDSAMYLCASRPGDRKETQYFGPGTRLLVL.

The CDR3 bases are TGTGCCAGCAGCTACCTACCGGGACAGCGGACTTTC. It encodes CASSYLPGQRTF. This chain connects TRBV5-6 to TRBJ2-6; 7 bases line up with TRBD1. Trimming at V came to 3 bases and at J to 18 bases, leaving 9 bases not matched to a gene. CDR1 SGHDT and CDR2 YYEEEE come from the germline V gene. The CDR3 has 12 residues.

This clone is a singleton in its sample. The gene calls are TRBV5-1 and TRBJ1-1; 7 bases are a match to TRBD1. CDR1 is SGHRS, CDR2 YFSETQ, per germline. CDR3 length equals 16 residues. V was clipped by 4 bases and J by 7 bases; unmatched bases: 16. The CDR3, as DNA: TGCGCCAGCAGCCGTTCCGAGGGGGCCTACGGAGGTGAAGCTTTCTTT. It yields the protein CASSRSEGAYGGEAFF.

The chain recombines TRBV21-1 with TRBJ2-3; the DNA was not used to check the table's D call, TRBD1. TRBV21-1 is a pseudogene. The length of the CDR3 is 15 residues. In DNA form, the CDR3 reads TGTGCCAGCAGAAAGACAGGGTTGGTGACAGATACGCAGTATTTT. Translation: CASRKTGLVTDTQYF.

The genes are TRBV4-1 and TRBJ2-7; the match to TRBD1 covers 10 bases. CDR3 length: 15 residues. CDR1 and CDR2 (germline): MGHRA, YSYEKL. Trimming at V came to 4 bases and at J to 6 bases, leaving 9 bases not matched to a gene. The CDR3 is CASSRIGTGDSEQYF. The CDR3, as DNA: TGCGCCAGCAGCCGAATCGGGACAGGGGATTCCGAGCAGTACTTC.

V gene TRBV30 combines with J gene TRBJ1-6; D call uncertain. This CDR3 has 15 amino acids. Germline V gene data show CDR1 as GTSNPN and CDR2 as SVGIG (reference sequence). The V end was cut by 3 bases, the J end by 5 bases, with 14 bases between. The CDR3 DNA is TGTGCCTGGAGCTTCAGTGGTCTGAATAATTCACCCCTCCACTTT. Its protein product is CAWSFSGLNNSPLHF.

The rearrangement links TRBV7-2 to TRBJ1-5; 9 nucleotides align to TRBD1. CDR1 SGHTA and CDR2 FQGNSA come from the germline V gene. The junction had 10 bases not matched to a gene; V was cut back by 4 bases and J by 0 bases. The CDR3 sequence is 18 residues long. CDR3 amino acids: CASSWATGGGDSNQPQHF. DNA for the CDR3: TGTGCCAGCAGCTGGGCGACAGGGGGGGGCGATAGCAATCAGCCCCAGCATTTT.

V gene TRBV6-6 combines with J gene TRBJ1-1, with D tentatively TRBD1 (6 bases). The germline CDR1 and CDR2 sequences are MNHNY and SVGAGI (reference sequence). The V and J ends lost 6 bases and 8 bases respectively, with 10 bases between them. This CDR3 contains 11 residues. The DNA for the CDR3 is TGTGCCAGCAGGCAAACAGGGGAAGCTTTCTTT. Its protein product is CASRQTGEAFF.

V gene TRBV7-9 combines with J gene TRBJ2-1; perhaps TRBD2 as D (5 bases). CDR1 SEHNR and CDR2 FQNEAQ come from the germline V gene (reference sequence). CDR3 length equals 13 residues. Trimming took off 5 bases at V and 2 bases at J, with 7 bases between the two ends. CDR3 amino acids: CASSEGTYNEQFF. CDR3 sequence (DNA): TGTGCCAGCAGCGAGGGAACCTACAATGAGCAGTTCTTC. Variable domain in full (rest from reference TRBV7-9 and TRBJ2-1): DTGVSQNPRHKITKRGQNVTFRCDPISEHNRLYWYRQTLGQGPEFLTYFQNEAQLEKSRLLSDRFSAERPKGSFSTLEIQRTEQGDSAMYLCASSEGTYNEQFFGPGTRLTVL.

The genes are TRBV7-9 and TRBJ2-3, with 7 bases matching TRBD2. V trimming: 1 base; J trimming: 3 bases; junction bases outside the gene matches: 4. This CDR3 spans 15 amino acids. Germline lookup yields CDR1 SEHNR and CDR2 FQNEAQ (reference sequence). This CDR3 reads CASSLGAGVTDTQYF. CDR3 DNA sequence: TGTGCCAGCAGCTTAGGGGCGGGAGTAACAGATACGCAGTATTTT.

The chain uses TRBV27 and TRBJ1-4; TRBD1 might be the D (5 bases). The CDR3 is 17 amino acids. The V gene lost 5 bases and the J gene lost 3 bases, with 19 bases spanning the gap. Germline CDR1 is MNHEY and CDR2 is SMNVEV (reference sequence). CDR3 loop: CASSLRPPRGPNEKLFF. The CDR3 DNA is TGTGCCAGCAGTCTCCGGCCCCCGCGGGGCCCTAATGAAAAACTGTTTTTT.

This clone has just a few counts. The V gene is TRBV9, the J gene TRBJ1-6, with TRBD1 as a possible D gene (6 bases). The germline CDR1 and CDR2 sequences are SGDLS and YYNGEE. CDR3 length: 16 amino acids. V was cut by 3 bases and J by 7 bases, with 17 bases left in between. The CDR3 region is CASSAREGGSNSPLHF. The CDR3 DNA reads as TGTGCCAGCAGCGCTCGGGAGGGGGGTTCCAATTCACCCCTCCACTTT.

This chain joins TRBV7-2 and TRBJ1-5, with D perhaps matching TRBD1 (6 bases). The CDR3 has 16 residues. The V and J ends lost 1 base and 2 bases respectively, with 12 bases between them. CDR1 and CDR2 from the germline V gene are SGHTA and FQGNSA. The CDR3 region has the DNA TGTGCCAGCAGCTTAGGTGGGGGGGCAGGCAATCAGCCCCAGCATTTT. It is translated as CASSLGGGAGNQPQHF.